This record concerns one TCR beta chain sequence. Researchers sorted participants into cohorts using their self-reported clinical history. These data belong to a study of blood T cell repertoires in COVID-19. Here immunoSEQ multiplex PCR was the method, and the copy in TCRdb shows in-frame clones only, minus some. The table lists approximately 150,000 clones, roughly 87% of them singletons. Trimming took 2 bases from V and 8 from J; bases not matched to a gene: 8. This CDR3 spans 15 amino acids. CDR1 is MNHNY, CDR2 SVGAGI, per germline (reference sequence). Sequencing was performed on PBMCs or T cells enriched from blood (not recorded which). This chain connects TRBV6-6 to TRBJ1-2; 10 nucleotides agree with TRBD1. This TCR was recovered from a human donor with acute COVID-19. The donor label of this sample is uncertain. The CDR3 region is CASSYPGTGEGGYTF. The CDR3 DNA is TGTGCCAGCAGTTACCCCGGGACAGGGGAAGGGGGCTACACCTTC.